This T cell receptor (beta chain) was sequenced in a study of blood T cell repertoires in COVID-19. Assay used: immunoSEQ multiplex PCR; TCRdb lists only in-frame clones, some missing. In the table there are about 250,000 clones, around 81% of which are singletons. The TCR comes from a man aged 45 to 65 with active or convalescent COVID-19. Sequences were obtained from peripheral blood.

CDR3 coding DNA: TGTGCCAGCAGCCACCCACTAGCGACGGACACAGATACGCAGTATTTT. Its translation: CASSHPLATDTDTQYF. The chain couples TRBV4-2 to TRBJ2-3; TRBD2 matches 7 bases. V trimming: 3 bases; J trimming: 2 bases; junction bases outside the gene matches: 8. The CDR3 extends over 16 amino acids. Germline values: CDR1 LGHNA, CDR2 YNFKEQ.